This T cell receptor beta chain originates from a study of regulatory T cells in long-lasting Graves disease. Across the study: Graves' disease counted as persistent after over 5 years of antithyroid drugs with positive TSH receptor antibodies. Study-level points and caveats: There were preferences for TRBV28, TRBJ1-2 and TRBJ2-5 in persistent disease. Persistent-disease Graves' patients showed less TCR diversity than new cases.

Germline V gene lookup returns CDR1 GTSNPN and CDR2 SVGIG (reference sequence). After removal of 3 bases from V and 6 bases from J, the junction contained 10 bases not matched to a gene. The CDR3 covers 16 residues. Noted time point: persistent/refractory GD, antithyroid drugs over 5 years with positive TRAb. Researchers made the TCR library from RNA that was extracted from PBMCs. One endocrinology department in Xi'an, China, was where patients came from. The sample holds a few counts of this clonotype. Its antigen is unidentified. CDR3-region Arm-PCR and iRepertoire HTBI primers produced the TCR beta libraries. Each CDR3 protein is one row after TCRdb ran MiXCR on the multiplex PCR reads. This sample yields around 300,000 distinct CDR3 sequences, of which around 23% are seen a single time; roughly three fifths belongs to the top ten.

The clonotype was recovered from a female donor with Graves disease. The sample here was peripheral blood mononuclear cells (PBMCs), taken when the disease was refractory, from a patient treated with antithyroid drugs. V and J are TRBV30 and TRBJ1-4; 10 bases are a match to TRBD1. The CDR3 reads CAWRAVPGTGDEKLFF. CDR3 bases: TGTGCCTGGAGGGCAGTCCCCGGGACAGGGGATGAAAAACTGTTTTTT.